Listed below are T cell receptor beta chains from one sample, sequenced in a study of blood T cells in healthy people across ages. A single record per CDR3 protein comes from TCRdb applying MiXCR to the 5' RACE reads. The table shows 2 million or so distinct CDR3 sequences, with around half occurring only once. Sequencing used blood. These receptor sequences come from a middle-aged woman in good health. Each CDR3 is given with its conserved first and last residue. Expanded clones get a size class; other rows say once, few or many, or leave the size out.

clone size: NA
V gene: TRBV6-5
CDR3 protein: CASSYSGVGRGVYEQYF

clone size: NA
V gene: TRBV20-1
CDR3 protein: CSARDFGEGADTQYF

clone size: once
V gene: TRBV7-9
CDR3 protein: CASSLAHTSYEQYF

clone size: NA
V gene: TRBV5-1
CDR3 protein: CASSLVPGTYEQFF

clone size: NA
V gene: TRBV19
CDR3 protein: CASSPRTGEGPITGTQYF

clone size: NA
V gene: TRBV11-2
CDR3 protein: CASSLAGREQFF

clone size: NA
V gene: TRBV6-2/TRBV6-3
CDR3 protein: CASSYMTQQFF

clone size: few
V gene: TRBV2
CDR3 protein: CASSRYLNEQFF

clone size: NA
V gene: TRBV28
CDR3 protein: CASSSREAHSYEQYF

clone size: few
V gene: TRBV12-5
CDR3 protein: CASGLGTGQTQYF

clone size: NA
V gene: TRBV27
CDR3 protein: CASGLRGRTDTQYF

clone size: NA
V gene: TRBV20-1
CDR3 protein: CSAVAGTINSPLHF

clone size: NA
V gene: TRBV5-6
CDR3 protein: CASSLMRGGEYEQYF

clone size: NA
V gene: TRBV6-2/TRBV6-3
CDR3 protein: CASNLAYNEQYF

clone size: NA
V gene: TRBV9
CDR3 protein: CASSVGWGLGSQETQYF

clone size: NA
V gene: TRBV20-1
CDR3 protein: CSARDQRDTEAFF

clone size: NA
V gene: TRBV28
CDR3 protein: CASSSPGTGGFHEQFF

clone size: NA
V gene: TRBV29-1
CDR3 protein: CSVLIRLRDRSYNEQYF

clone size: once
V gene: TRBV6-2/TRBV6-3
CDR3 protein: CAIHQAGRDTQYF

clone size: NA
V gene: TRBV7-2
CDR3 protein: CASSLNGLAGGEQYF

clone size: NA
V gene: TRBV2
CDR3 protein: CASSVNPSANYGYTF

clone size: once
V gene: TRBV3-1
CDR3 protein: CASSHRAQPKETQYF

clone size: few
V gene: TRBV6-1
CDR3 protein: CASKGGREQYF

clone size: once
V gene: TRBV12-3/TRBV12-4
CDR3 protein: CASSGPTGADGGLFF

clone size: few
V gene: TRBV5-8
CDR3 protein: CASSSTGERWNQETQYF

clone size: NA
V gene: TRBV4-3
CDR3 protein: CASSQGTGASPYNEQFF